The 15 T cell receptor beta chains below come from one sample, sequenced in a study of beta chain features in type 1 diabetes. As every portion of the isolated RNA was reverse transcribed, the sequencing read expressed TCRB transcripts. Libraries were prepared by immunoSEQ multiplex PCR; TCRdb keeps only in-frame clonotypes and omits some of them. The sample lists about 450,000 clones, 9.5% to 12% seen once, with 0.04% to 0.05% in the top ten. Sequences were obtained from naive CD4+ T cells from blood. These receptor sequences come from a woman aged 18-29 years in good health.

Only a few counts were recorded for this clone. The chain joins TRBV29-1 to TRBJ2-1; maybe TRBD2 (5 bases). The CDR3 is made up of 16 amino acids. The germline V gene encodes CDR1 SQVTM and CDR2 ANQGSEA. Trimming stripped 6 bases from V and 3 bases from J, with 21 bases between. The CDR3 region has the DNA TGCAGCGTGGGAGCCGGACCCAAACTCAACTACAATGAGCAGTTCTTC. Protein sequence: CSVGAGPKLNYNEQFF.

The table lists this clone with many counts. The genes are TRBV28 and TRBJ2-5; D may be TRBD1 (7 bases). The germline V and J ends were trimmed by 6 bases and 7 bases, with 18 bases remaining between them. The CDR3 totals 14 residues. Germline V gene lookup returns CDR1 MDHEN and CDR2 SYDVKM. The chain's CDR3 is CASRAGQTPATQYF. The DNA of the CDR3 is TGTGCCAGCAGGGCGGGACAGACGCCGGCGACCCAGTACTTC.

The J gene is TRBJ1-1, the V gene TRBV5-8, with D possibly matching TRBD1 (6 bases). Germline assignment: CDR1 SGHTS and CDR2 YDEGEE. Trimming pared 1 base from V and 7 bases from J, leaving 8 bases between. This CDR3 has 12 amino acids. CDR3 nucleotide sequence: TGTGCCAGCAGCTTGTTACAGGGTGAAGCTTTCTTT. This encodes CASSLLQGEAFF.

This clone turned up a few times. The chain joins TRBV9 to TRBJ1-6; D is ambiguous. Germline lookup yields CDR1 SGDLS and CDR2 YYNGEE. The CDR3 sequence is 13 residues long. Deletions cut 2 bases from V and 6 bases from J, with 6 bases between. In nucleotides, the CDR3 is TGTGCCAGCAGCGTTGTGGGTAATTCACCCCTCCACTTT. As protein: CASSVVGNSPLHF.

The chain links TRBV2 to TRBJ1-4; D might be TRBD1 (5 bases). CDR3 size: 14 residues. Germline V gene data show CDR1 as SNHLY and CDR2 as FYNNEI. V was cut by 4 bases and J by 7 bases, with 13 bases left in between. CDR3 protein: CASSVLPGSEKLFF. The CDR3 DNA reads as TGTGCCAGCAGTGTGTTACCAGGGTCTGAAAAACTGTTTTTT.

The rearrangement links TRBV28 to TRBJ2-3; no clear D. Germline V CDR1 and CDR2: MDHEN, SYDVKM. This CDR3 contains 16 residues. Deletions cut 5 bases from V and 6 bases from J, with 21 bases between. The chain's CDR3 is CASSPQTQPRRDTQYF. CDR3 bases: TGTGCCAGCAGTCCTCAGACTCAGCCTCGCAGGGATACGCAGTATTTT.

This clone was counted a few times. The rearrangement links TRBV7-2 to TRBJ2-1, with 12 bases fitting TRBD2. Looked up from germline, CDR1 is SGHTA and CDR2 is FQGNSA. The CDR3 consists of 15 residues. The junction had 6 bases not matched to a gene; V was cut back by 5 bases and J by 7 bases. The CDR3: CASSASGGARNEQFF. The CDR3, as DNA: TGTGCCAGCAGCGCTAGCGGGGGGGCCAGGAATGAGCAGTTCTTC.

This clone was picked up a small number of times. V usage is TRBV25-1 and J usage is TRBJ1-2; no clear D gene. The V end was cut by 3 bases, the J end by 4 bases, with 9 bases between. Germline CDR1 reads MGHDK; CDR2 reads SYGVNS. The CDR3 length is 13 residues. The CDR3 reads CASSDGEGYGYTF. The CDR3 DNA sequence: TGTGCCAGCAGTGATGGCGAGGGCTATGGCTACACCTTC.

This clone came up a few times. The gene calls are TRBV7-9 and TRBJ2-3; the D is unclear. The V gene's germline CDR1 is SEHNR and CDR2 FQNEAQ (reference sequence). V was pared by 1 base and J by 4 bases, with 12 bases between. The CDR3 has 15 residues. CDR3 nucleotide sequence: TGTGCCAGCAGCTTAGAACTGCCTAACGCAGATACGCAGTATTTT. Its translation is CASSLELPNADTQYF.

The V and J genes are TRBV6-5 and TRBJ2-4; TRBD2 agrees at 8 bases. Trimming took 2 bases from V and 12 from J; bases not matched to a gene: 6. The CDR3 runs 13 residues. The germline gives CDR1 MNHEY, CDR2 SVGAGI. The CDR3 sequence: CASSYDRLAYQYF. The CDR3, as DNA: TGTGCCAGCAGTTACGATAGACTAGCGTATCAGTACTTC.

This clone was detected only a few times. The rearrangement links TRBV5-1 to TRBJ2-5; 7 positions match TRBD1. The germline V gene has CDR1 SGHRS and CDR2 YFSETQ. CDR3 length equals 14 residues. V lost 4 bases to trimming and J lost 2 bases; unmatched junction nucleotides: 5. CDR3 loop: CASSRGQPQETQYF. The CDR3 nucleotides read TGCGCCAGCAGCAGGGGACAGCCTCAAGAGACCCAGTACTTC.

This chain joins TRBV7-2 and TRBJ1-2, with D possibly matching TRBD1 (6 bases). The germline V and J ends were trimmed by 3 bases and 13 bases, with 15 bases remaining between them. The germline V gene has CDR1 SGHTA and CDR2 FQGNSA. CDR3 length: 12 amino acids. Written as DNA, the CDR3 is TGTGCCAGCAGCTTCCCGGACAGCTCGGGCACCTTC. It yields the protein CASSFPDSSGTF.

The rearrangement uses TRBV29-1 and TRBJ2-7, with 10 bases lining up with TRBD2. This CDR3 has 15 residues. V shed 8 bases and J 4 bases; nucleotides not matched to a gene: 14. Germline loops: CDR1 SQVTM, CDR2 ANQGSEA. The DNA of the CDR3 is TGCAGCACCTCACTAGCGGGAACTAGTAGGTACGAGCAGTACTTC. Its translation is CSTSLAGTSRYEQYF.

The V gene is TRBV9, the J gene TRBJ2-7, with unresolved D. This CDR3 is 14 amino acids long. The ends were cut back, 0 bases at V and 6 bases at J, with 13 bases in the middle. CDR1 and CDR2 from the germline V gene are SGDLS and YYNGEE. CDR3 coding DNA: TGTGCCAGCAGCGTAGTACCCGGAGTCTCCGAGCAGTACTTC. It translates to CASSVVPGVSEQYF.

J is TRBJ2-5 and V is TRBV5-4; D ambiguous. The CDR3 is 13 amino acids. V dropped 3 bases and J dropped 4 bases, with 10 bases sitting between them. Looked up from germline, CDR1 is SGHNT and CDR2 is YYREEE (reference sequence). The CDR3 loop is CASSSQGRETQYF. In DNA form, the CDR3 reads TGTGCCAGCAGCTCTCAAGGCAGAGAGACCCAGTACTTC.